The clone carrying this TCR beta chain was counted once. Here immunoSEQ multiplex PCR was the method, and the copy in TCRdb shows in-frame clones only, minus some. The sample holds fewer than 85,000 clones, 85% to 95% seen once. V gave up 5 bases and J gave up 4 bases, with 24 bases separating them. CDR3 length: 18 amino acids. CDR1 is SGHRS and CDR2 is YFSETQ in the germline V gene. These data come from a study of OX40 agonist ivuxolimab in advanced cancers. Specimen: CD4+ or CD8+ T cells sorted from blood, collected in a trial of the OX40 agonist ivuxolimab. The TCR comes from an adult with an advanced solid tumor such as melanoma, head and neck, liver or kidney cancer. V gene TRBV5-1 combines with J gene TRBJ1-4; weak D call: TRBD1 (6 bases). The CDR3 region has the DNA TGCGCCAGCAGTCAAACAGGGTATGCCAAACCCGTTAATGAAAAACTGTTTTTT. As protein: CASSQTGYAKPVNEKLFF.